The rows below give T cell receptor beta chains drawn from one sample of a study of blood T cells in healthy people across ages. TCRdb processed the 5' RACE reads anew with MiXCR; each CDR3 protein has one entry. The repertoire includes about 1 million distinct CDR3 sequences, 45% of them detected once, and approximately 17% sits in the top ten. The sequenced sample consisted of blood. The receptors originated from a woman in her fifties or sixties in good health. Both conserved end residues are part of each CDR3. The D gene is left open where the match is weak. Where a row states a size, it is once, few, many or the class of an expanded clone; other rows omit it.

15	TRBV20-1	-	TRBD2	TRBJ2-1	CSARGTSGKHNEQFF	TGCAGTGCTAGAGGGACTAGCGGGAAGCACAATGAGCAGTTCTTC
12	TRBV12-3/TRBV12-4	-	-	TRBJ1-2	CASRPSQGGYTF	TGTGCCAGCAGGCCATCCCAGGGTGGCTACACCTTC
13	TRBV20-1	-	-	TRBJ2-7	CSARVGGRNEQYF	TGCAGTGCTAGGGTCGGAGGACGCAACGAGCAGTACTTC
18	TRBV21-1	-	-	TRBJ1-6	CASSKGETGGVGNSPLHF	TGTGCCAGCAGCAAAGGGGAGACAGGGGGTGTCGGAAATTCACCCCTCCACTTT
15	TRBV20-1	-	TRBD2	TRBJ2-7	CSARDIAGELYEQYF	TGCAGTGCTAGAGATATAGCGGGAGAACTCTACGAGCAGTACTTC
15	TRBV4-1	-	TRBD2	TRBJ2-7	CASSHLAGAIYEQYF	TGCGCCAGCAGCCACCTAGCGGGGGCTATCTACGAGCAGTACTTC
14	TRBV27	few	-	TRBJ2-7	CASSLLLAGYEQYF	TGTGCCAGCAGTTTATTGCTAGCTGGCTACGAGCAGTACTTC
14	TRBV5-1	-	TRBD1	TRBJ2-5	CASSLGGGPETQYF	TGCGCCAGCAGCTTGGGAGGGGGCCCGGAGACCCAGTACTTC
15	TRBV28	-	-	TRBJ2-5	CASTSPATEQETQYF	TGTGCCAGCACTTCACCGGCGACTGAGCAAGAGACCCAGTACTTC
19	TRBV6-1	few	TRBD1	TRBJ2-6	CASSETPGQGYSGANVLTF	TGTGCCAGCAGTGAAACACCGGGACAGGGTTACTCTGGGGCCAACGTCCTGACTTTC
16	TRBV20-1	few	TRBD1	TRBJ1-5	CSAKSGGGWSNQPQHF	TGCAGTGCTAAGTCAGGGGGAGGTTGGAGCAATCAGCCCCAGCATTTT
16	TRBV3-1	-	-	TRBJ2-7	CASSPQIAFRTYEQYF	TGTGCCAGCAGCCCACAGATTGCTTTTAGGACCTACGAGCAGTACTTC
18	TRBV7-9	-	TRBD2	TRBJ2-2	CASSLRPRTSGNTGELFF	TGTGCCAGCAGCCTAAGACCTAGGACTAGCGGAAACACCGGGGAGCTGTTTTTT
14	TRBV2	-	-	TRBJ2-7	CASSEAGREGSKYF	TGTGCCAGCAGTGAAGCGGGGCGAGAGGGGTCTAAGTACTTC
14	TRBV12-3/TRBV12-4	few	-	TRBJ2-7	CASSLWGRNDEQYF	TGTGCCAGCAGTTTATGGGGTAGGAATGATGAGCAGTACTTC
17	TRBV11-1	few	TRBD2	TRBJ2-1	CASSLIGLAGASNEQFF	TGTGCCAGCAGCTTAATTGGGCTAGCGGGAGCAAGCAATGAGCAGTTCTTC
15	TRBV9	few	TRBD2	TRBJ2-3	CASSAWTSGTDTQYF	TGTGCCAGCAGCGCCTGGACTAGCGGGACAGATACGCAGTATTTT
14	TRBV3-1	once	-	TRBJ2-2	CASSQETHTGELFF	TGTGCCAGCAGCCAAGAGACCCACACCGGGGAGCTGTTTTTT
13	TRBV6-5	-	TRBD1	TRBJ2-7	CASSPGTGGRQYF	TGTGCCAGCAGCCCGGGGACAGGGGGCCGGCAGTACTTC
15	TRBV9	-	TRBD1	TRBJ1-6	CASSVAGQGGSPLHF	TGTGCCAGCAGCGTAGCGGGACAGGGAGGCTCACCCCTCCACTTT
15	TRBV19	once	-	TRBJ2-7	CASSIGRLGHYEQYF	TGTGCCAGTAGTATCGGACGTTTGGGGCACTACGAGCAGTACTTC
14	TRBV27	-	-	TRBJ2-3	CASSSPRRTDTQYF	TGTGCCAGCAGTTCTCCGCGGAGGACAGATACGCAGTATTTT
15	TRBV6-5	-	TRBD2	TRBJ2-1	CASSYVTSGRNEQFF	TGTGCCAGCAGTTATGTGACTAGCGGGAGGAATGAGCAGTTCTTC
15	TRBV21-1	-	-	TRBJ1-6	CASSIKGDSNSPLHF	TGTGCCAGCAGTATAAAGGGGGACAGTAATTCACCCCTCCACTTT
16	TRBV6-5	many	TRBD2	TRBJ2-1	CASSYSASGSYNEQFF	TGTGCCAGCAGTTACTCGGCTAGCGGGTCATACAATGAGCAGTTCTTC
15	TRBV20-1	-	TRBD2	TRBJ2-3	CSARDGSGIADTQYF	TGCAGTGCTAGAGATGGTAGCGGGATCGCAGATACGCAGTATTTT
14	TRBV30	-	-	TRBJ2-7	CAWTAVGGPYEQYF	TGTGCCTGGACAGCCGTGGGGGGGCCCTACGAGCAGTACTTC
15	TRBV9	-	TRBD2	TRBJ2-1	CASSVRLAGYNEQFF	TGTGCCAGCAGCGTAAGACTAGCAGGCTACAATGAGCAGTTCTTC
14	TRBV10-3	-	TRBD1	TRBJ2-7	CAISDTGTAYEQYF	TGTGCCATCAGTGACACAGGGACAGCCTACGAGCAGTACTTC
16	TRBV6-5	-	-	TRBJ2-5	CASSYSGTNFQETQYF	TGTGCCAGCAGTTACTCCGGGACAAATTTCCAAGAGACCCAGTACTTC
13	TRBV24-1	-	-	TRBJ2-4	CATSGQQLGEQYF	TGTGCCACCAGTGGCCAGCAGTTAGGAGAGCAGTACTTC
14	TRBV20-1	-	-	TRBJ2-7	CSARIAAHSYEQYF	TGCAGTGCTAGAATAGCAGCTCATTCCTACGAGCAGTACTTC
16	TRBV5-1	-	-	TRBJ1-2	CASSLSDNRVWHGYTF	TGCGCCAGCAGCTTGTCCGACAACAGAGTCTGGCATGGCTACACCTTC
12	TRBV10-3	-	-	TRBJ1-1	CAISEQNTEAFF	TGTGCCATCAGTGAGCAGAACACTGAAGCTTTCTTT
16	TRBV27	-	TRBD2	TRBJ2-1	CASMAPGTSSYNEQFF	TGTGCCAGCATGGCACCCGGGACTAGCAGCTACAATGAGCAGTTCTTC
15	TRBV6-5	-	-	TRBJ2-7	CASSYGRTLAYEQYF	TGTGCCAGCAGTTACGGAAGGACTCTGGCCTACGAGCAGTACTTC
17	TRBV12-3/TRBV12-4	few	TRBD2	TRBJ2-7	CASSLGLAGGSSYEQYF	TGTGCCAGCAGTTTAGGACTAGCGGGAGGGTCCTCCTACGAGCAGTACTTC
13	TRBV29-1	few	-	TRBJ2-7	CSVDSSGGYEQYF	TGCAGCGTTGATTCCTCAGGGGGGTACGAGCAGTACTTC
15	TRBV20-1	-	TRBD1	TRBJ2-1	CSAPRAGTGHSEQFF	TGCAGTGCTCCCCGGGCGGGGACAGGGCACAGTGAGCAGTTCTTC
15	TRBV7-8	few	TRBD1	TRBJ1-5	CASSLVTGIEQPQHF	TGTGCCAGCAGCTTGGTGACAGGGATAGAACAGCCCCAGCATTTT
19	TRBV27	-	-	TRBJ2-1	CASRQKRDTLSNHYNEQFF	TGTGCCAGCAGACAAAAACGGGACACTTTATCCAATCACTACAATGAGCAGTTCTTC
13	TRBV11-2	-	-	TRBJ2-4	CASSLEDTYEQYF	TGTGCCAGCAGCTTGGAGGACACATATGAGCAGTACTTC
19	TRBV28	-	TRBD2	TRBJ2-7	CASSLRETSGRARDNEQYF	TGTGCCAGCAGTTTACGGGAGACTAGCGGGAGGGCCCGGGACAATGAGCAGTACTTC
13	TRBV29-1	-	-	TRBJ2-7	CSVDALTYNEQYF	TGCAGCGTTGACGCGCTTACCTACAATGAGCAGTACTTC
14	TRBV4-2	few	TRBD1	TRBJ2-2	CASSLGTVTGELFF	TGTGCCAGCAGCCTCGGGACAGTCACCGGGGAGCTGTTTTTT
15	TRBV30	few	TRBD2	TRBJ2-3	CACAAGLAGGDTQYF	TGTGCCTGTGCTGCTGGACTAGCGGGAGGAGATACGCAGTATTTT
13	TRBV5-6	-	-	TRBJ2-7	CASSIDISYEQYF	TGTGCCAGCAGCATAGACATTTCCTACGAGCAGTACTTC
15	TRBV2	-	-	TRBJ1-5	CASSEDLGGNRPQHF	TGTGCCAGCAGTGAAGATCTCGGGGGGAATCGGCCCCAGCATTTT
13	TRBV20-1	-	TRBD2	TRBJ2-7	CSASTSGAYEQYF	TGCAGTGCTTCCACCAGCGGGGCCTACGAGCAGTACTTC
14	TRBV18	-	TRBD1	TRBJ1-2	CASSPRQGTNGYTF	TGTGCCAGCTCACCCAGACAGGGAACTAATGGCTACACCTTC
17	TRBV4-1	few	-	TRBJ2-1	CASSHDLDGSSYNEQFF	TGCGCCAGCAGCCACGATTTGGACGGGAGCTCCTACAATGAGCAGTTCTTC
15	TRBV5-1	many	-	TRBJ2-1	CASSRTAISYNEQFF	TGCGCCAGCAGCCGGACGGCCATCTCCTACAATGAGCAGTTCTTC